The 31 T cell receptor beta chains given below trace back to one sample, sequenced in a study of identifying expanded T cells in peripheral blood. Libraries were prepared by immunoSEQ multiplex PCR; TCRdb keeps only in-frame clonotypes and omits some of them. The sample yields more than 85,000 clones, about 88% seen once. The sequencing input was blood. The receptor source for this set is a person aged 18 to 75 in good health.

The chain recombines TRBV5-8 with TRBJ2-1; D perhaps matches TRBD2 (6 bases). CDR1 is SGHTS and CDR2 is YDEGEE in the germline V gene. V gave up 3 bases and J gave up 4 bases, with 17 bases separating them. The CDR3 is 16 residues long. This chain's CDR3 is CASSSSRDWAYNEQFF. CDR3 nucleotide sequence: TGTGCCAGCAGCTCCAGCCGGGACTGGGCTTACAATGAGCAGTTCTTC.

In DNA, the CDR3 is TGTGCCAGCAGCCAGTACAGGGATACTAATGAAAAACTGTTTTTT. Encoded protein: CASSQYRDTNEKLFF. The gene calls are TRBV14 and TRBJ1-4; tentatively, D is TRBD1 (6 bases). CDR1 is SGHDN and CDR2 is FVKESK in the germline V gene. CDR3 length equals 15 residues. V was clipped by 3 bases and J by 2 bases, with 10 bases between them.

This chain uses TRBV19 with TRBJ2-4; TRBD2 is a possible D gene (6 bases). Germline-derived CDR1 and CDR2 are LNHDA and SQIVND (reference sequence). The length of the CDR3 is 16 residues. V shed 3 bases and J shed 2 bases, with 14 bases lying between them. In nucleotides, the CDR3 is TGTGCCAGTAGTATCGGGGGTAGTGGAACCAAAAACATTCAGTACTTC. This gives the protein CASSIGGSGTKNIQYF.

The chain has TRBV4-1 and TRBJ2-5; the D is unclear. The DNA end favors TRBJ2-7, so the J call may be wrong. From germline, CDR1 is MGHRA and CDR2 YSYEKL. The CDR3 has 14 residues. CDR3 nucleotides: TGCGCCAGCAGCCAAGTCGTAATGGGTTACGAGCAGTACTTC. Translating gives CASSQVVMGYEQYF.

This chain uses TRBV19 with TRBJ1-3; D ambiguous. The germline gives CDR1 LNHDA, CDR2 SQIVND (reference sequence). The V end lost 7 bases, the J end lost 0 bases, and 10 bases lay between the germline ends. The CDR3 sequence is 14 residues long. Here the CDR3 reads CASNRRASGNTIYF. For the CDR3, the DNA is TGTGCCAGTAACCGTCGGGCCTCTGGAAACACCATATATTTT. The entire variable domain, with the rest obtained from reference TRBV19 and TRBJ1-3, is as follows: DGGITQSPKYLFRKEGQNVTLSCEQNLNHDAMYWYRQDPGQGLRLIYYSQIVNDFQKGDIAEGYSVSREKKESFPLTVTSAQKNPTAFYLCASNRRASGNTIYFGEGSWLTVV.

The chain has TRBV5-1 and TRBJ2-3; 10 nucleotides align to TRBD2. The CDR3 length is 19 residues. The V and J ends lost 6 bases and 2 bases, in that order; junction bases with no gene match: 18. Germline CDR1 SGHRS, CDR2 YFSETQ. CDR3 coding DNA: TGCGCCAGCACCCCAGGGTATCGGCTAGCGGGGGAGATCACAGATACGCAGTATTTT. Protein: CASTPGYRLAGEITDTQYF.

This chain connects TRBV25-1 to TRBJ1-2; D is undetermined. The CDR3 sequence is 14 residues long. The V gene lost 1 base and the J gene lost 3 bases, with 9 bases spanning the gap. Germline lookup yields CDR1 MGHDK and CDR2 SYGVNS. The CDR3 sequence: CASSESYTYYGYTF. CDR3 DNA: TGTGCCAGCAGTGAATCCTACACCTACTATGGCTACACCTTC.

V is TRBV7-2 and J is TRBJ2-5; possibly TRBD1 for D (5 bases). Germline assignment: CDR1 SGHTA and CDR2 FQGNSA. The V end lost 3 bases, the J end lost 4 bases, and 12 bases lay between the germline ends. The CDR3 has 14 amino acids. CDR3 in DNA: TGTGCCAGCAGCTTTCGACAGACCATAGAGACCCAGTACTTC. It encodes CASSFRQTIETQYF.

This clone was seen a handful of times. V usage is TRBV5-1 and J usage is TRBJ2-3; maybe TRBD2 (6 bases). Germline values: CDR1 SGHRS, CDR2 YFSETQ. The CDR3 length is 12 residues. Trimming stripped 7 bases from V and 4 bases from J, with 10 bases between. The CDR3 DNA follows: TGCGCCAGCTTAGCGGCACCAGATACGCAGTATTTT. Translating gives CASLAAPDTQYF.

The CDR3, as DNA: TGTGCCAGTAGAAGCGGGCTCTCCTACGAGCAGTACTTC. This translates into CASRSGLSYEQYF. V is TRBV7-9 and J is TRBJ2-7; weak D call: TRBD2 (6 bases). From germline, CDR1 is SEHNR and CDR2 FQNEAQ (reference sequence). V was clipped by 9 bases and J by 0 bases, with 12 bases between them. This CDR3 is 13 amino acids long.

The chain joins TRBV6-1 to TRBJ2-3; the D gene is possibly TRBD1 (5 bases). The CDR3 is 13 residues long. Germline V lookup: CDR1 MNHNS, CDR2 SASEGT. V was trimmed by 7 bases and J by 5 bases, leaving 13 bases between them. The CDR3 region has the DNA TGTGCCAGCAACCCCGACAGAAGAGATACGCAGTATTTT. This gives the protein CASNPDRRDTQYF.

The rearrangement links TRBV14 to TRBJ2-7; 11 positions match TRBD2. Germline V gene lookup returns CDR1 SGHDN and CDR2 FVKESK. The CDR3 runs 16 residues. The J segment lost 5 bases and the V segment lost 5 bases, leaving 11 bases of the junction unmatched. As DNA, the CDR3 is TGTGCCAGCAGCTCACTAGCGGGAGACTCAATCCACGAGCAGTACTTC. This gives the protein CASSSLAGDSIHEQYF.

The chain couples TRBV6-5 to TRBJ2-5, with 9 bases aligning to TRBD1. The DNA end favors TRBJ2-7, so the J call may be wrong. CDR1 is MNHEY, CDR2 SVGAGI, per germline. The CDR3 loop spans 16 amino acids. For the CDR3, the DNA is TGTGCCAGCAGTTACTCGTTGGGACAGGGAAGATCCGAGCAGTACTTC. Amino acids: CASSYSLGQGRSEQYF.

The chain carries TRBV28 and TRBJ1-1; TRBD1 matches at 7 bases. With 6 bases clipped from V and 5 bases from J, the junction kept 9 bases outside the gene matches. Germline-derived CDR1 and CDR2 are MDHEN and SYDVKM. There are 14 residues in the CDR3. Here the CDR3 reads CASREGGAGTEAFF. As DNA, the CDR3 is TGTGCCAGCAGAGAAGGGGGCGCGGGGACTGAAGCTTTCTTT.

This clone has more than one count but fewer than ten. CDR3 nucleotide sequence: TGCGCCAGCAGCCAACCGGACAGGTCTTCACCCCTCCACTTT. Its protein is CASSQPDRSSPLHF. This chain uses TRBV4-1 with TRBJ1-6; 7 nucleotides agree with TRBD1. The V gene's germline CDR1 is MGHRA and CDR2 YSYEKL. The CDR3 is 14 residues long. The ends lost 2 bases at V and 9 bases at J; junction bases unmatched: 4.

This clone has only a few counts. The V call is TRBV7-8, the J call TRBJ1-3, with no clear D. The CDR3 totals 13 residues. Trimming took 2 bases from V and 1 from J, leaving 3 bases between them. Germline V CDR1 and CDR2: SGHVS, FQNEAQ. CDR3 region: CASSLQSGNTIYF. CDR3 DNA sequence: TGTGCCAGCAGCTTACAATCTGGAAACACCATATATTTT.

This chain links TRBV6-1 with TRBJ2-7; unclear D gene. Deletions cut 2 bases from V and 2 bases from J, with 10 bases between. Germline lookup yields CDR1 MNHNS and CDR2 SASEGT. CDR3 size: 14 residues. CDR3 coding DNA: TGTGCCAGCAGTGAAATGGACGAAGCCTACGAGCAGTACTTC. Its protein product is CASSEMDEAYEQYF.

This chain joins TRBV28 and TRBJ1-4, with TRBD1 as a possible D gene (6 bases). The CDR3 runs to 16 residues. The V end was cut by 7 bases, the J end by 7 bases, with 22 bases between. CDR1 MDHEN and CDR2 SYDVKM come from the germline V gene. The CDR3 region is CASTPGGAHGSEKLFF. The CDR3 coding sequence is TGTGCCAGCACTCCCGGGGGCGCTCACGGGAGTGAAAAACTGTTTTTT.

The chain combines TRBV7-9 with TRBJ1-5, with D uncertain. Between the trimmed V and J ends, which lost 5 bases and 3 bases, there was a span of 14 bases. Germline CDR1 and CDR2: SEHNR and FQNEAQ (reference sequence). CDR3 length: 15 amino acids. The CDR3 loop is CASSAQDGPNQPQHF. CDR3 nucleotides: TGTGCCAGCAGCGCCCAAGACGGCCCCAATCAGCCCCAGCATTTT.

The V call is TRBV7-3, the J call TRBJ1-2, with TRBD1 matching 9 bases. CDR1 and CDR2 from the germline V gene are SGHTA and FQGTGA. Trimming took 4 bases from V and 3 from J; bases not matched to a gene: 3. The CDR3 is 14 amino acids. CDR3 residues: CASSSRTGDYGYTF. DNA for the CDR3: TGTGCCAGCAGCTCCCGGACAGGGGACTATGGCTACACCTTC. Full variable domain (remainder filled in from reference TRBV7-3 and TRBJ1-2): GAGVSQTPSNKVTEKGKYVELRCDPISGHTALYWYRQSLGQGPEFLIYFQGTGAADDSGLPNDRFFAVRPEGSVSTLKIQRTERGDSAVYLCASSSRTGDYGYTFGSGTRLTVV.

The CDR3 loop reads CAWSLSLNTEAFF. CDR3 in DNA: TGTGCCTGGAGTCTGTCCCTGAACACTGAAGCTTTCTTT. The chain has TRBV30 and TRBJ1-1; D call uncertain. CDR3 length: 13 amino acids. V was pared by 2 bases and J by 0 bases, with 7 bases between. From germline, CDR1 is GTSNPN and CDR2 SVGIG (reference sequence).

V is TRBV30 and J is TRBJ1-1; D not certain. V was pared by 1 base and J by 2 bases, with 2 bases between. Germline CDR1 and CDR2: GTSNPN and SVGIG (reference sequence). The CDR3 extends over 11 amino acids. The chain's CDR3 is CAWSDNTEAFF. CDR3 DNA sequence: TGTGCCTGGAGTGATAACACTGAAGCTTTCTTT.

The chain uses TRBV18 and TRBJ1-2, with 9 bases fitting TRBD1. CDR1 and CDR2 from the germline V gene are KGHSH and LQKENI. This CDR3 comprises 16 residues. J gave up 6 bases and V 2 bases, and 10 bases lay outside the gene matches. CDR3 loop: CASSPYSTGGDHGYTF. Here the CDR3 DNA reads TGTGCCAGCTCACCATATTCTACAGGGGGCGATCATGGCTACACCTTC.

The V call is TRBV10-1, the J call TRBJ2-7; D is ambiguous. With 5 bases removed from V and 5 bases from J, the gap between germline ends came to 7 bases. The length of the CDR3 is 11 residues. The germline gives CDR1 WNHNN, CDR2 SYGVQD (reference sequence). The CDR3 region is CASSLSDEQYF. For the CDR3, the DNA is TGCGCCAGCAGTCTAAGCGACGAGCAGTACTTC.

The J gene is TRBJ1-2, the V gene TRBV18, with 11 bases identical to TRBD1. After removal of 4 bases from V and 3 bases from J, the junction contained 1 base not matched to a gene. This CDR3 comprises 14 residues. Germline V gene sequence: CDR1 KGHSH, CDR2 LQKENI. The CDR3 here is CASSQGQGDYGYTF. The CDR3 DNA follows: TGTGCCAGCTCACAGGGACAGGGGGACTATGGCTACACCTTC.

This clone was observed a single time. The chain couples TRBV5-1 to TRBJ2-5, with D possibly TRBD1 on 5 matching bases. Germline loops: CDR1 SGHRS, CDR2 YFSETQ. The CDR3 spans 13 residues. The germline V and J ends were trimmed by 4 bases and 1 base, with 8 bases remaining between them. Here the CDR3 reads CASSLRAQETQYF. Here the CDR3 DNA reads TGCGCCAGCAGCCTCAGGGCCCAAGAGACCCAGTACTTC.

The V gene is TRBV19, the J gene TRBJ2-7; D is possibly TRBD2 (5 bases). V was pared by 7 bases and J by 5 bases, with 18 bases between. Germline loops: CDR1 LNHDA, CDR2 SQIVND (reference sequence). The CDR3 is 14 amino acids. This CDR3 is CASTGPRGPHEQYF. The CDR3 DNA sequence: TGTGCCAGTACCGGCCCCCGGGGTCCCCACGAGCAGTACTTC.

This chain joins TRBV5-1 and TRBJ2-3; TRBD1 might be the D (6 bases). Trimming cost V 3 bases and J 1 base, with 12 bases left between them. The CDR3 length is 15 residues. CDR1 and CDR2 (germline): SGHRS, YFSETQ. CDR3 coding DNA: TGCGCCAGCAGCTACGGACAGCTCGGCACAGATACGCAGTATTTT. This gives the protein CASSYGQLGTDTQYF. The whole variable domain, remainder taken from reference TRBV5-1 and TRBJ2-3, is KAGVTQTPRYLIKTRGQQVTLSCSPISGHRSVSWYQQTPGQGLQFLFEYFSETQRNKGNFPGRFSGRQFSNSRSEMNVSTLELGDSALYLCASSYGQLGTDTQYFGPGTRLTVL.

The chain employs TRBV7-3 and TRBJ2-1; 7 bases are shared with TRBD2. The CDR3 runs to 18 residues. V shed 5 bases, J shed 0 bases, and the junction held 13 bases outside the gene matches. Looked up from germline, CDR1 is SGHTA and CDR2 is FQGTGA. The CDR3 reads CASSPYSRGVSSYNEQFF. The CDR3 DNA reads as TGTGCCAGCAGCCCTTACTCCCGGGGGGTAAGCTCCTACAATGAGCAGTTCTTC.

V gene TRBV29-1 combines with J gene TRBJ2-6, with a tentative D call TRBD1 (5 bases). Germline V gene data show CDR1 as SQVTM and CDR2 as ANQGSEA. The length of the CDR3 is 16 residues. Trimming stripped 3 bases from V and 0 bases from J, with 12 bases between. The CDR3 loop is CSVEGLQISGANVLTF. The CDR3, as DNA: TGCAGCGTTGAGGGGCTCCAAATCTCTGGGGCCAACGTCCTGACTTTC.

The chain employs TRBV6-6 and TRBJ2-3; 9 positions match TRBD2. This CDR3 region has 15 residues. CDR1 and CDR2 from the germline V gene are MNHNY and SVGAGI (reference sequence). The V gene end was trimmed by 5 bases and the J gene end by 5 bases; junction bases not matched to a gene: 8. The CDR3 DNA sequence: TGTGCCAGCAGTCCCCAGCGGGAGGTAGGAGATACGCAGTATTTT. Translating gives CASSPQREVGDTQYF.